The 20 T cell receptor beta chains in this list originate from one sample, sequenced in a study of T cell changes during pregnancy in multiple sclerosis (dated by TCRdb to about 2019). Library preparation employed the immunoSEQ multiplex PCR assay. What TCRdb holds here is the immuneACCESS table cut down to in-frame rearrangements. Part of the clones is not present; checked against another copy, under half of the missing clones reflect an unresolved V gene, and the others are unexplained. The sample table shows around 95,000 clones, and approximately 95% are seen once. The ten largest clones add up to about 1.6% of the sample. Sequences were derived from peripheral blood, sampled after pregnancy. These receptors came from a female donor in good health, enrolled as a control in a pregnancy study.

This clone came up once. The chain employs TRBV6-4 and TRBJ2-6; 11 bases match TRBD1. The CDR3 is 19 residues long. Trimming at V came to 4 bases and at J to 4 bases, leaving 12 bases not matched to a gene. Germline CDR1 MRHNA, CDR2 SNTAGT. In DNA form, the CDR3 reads TGTGCCAGCAGTGCCGCCCGAGGACAGGGGGCCTCCGGGGCCAACGTCCTGACTTTC. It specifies CASSAARGQGASGANVLTF.

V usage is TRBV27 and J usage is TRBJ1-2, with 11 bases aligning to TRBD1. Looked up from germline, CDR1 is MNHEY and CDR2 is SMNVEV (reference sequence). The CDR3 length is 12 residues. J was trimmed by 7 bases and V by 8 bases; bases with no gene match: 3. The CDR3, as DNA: TGTGCCAGCGGGGACAGGGGGATTGGCTACACCTTC. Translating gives CASGDRGIGYTF.

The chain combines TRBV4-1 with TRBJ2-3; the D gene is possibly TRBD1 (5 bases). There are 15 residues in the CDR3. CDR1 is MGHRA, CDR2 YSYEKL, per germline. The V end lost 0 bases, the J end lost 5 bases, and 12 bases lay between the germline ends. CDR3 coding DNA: TGCGCCAGCAGCCAAGATGAGACAACAGGAGATACGCAGTATTTT. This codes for CASSQDETTGDTQYF.

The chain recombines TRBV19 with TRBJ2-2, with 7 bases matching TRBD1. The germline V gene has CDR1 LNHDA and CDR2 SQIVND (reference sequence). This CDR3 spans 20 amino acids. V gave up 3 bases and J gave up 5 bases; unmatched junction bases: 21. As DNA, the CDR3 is TGTGCCAGTAGTATCCGACTATCACCTCCCGGGACAGAGATGACCGGGGAGCTGTTTTTT. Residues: CASSIRLSPPGTEMTGELFF.

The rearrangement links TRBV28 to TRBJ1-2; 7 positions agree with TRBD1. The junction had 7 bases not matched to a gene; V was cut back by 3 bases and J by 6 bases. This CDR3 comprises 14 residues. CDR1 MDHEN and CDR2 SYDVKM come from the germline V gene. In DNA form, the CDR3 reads TGTGCCAGCAGTTTCCCCGCGACAGGGAATGGCTACACCTTC. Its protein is CASSFPATGNGYTF.

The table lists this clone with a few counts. The CDR3 nucleotides are TGTGCCAGCAGTTACGATTCGGCCGGCGGGTTCTACGAGCAGTACTTC. Protein product: CASSYDSAGGFYEQYF. This chain uses TRBV6-6 with TRBJ2-7; maybe TRBD2 (5 bases). V was shortened by 2 bases and J by 3 bases, with 17 bases between the two germline ends. The CDR3 extends over 16 amino acids. In germline, CDR1 is MNHNY, CDR2 SVGAGI (reference sequence).

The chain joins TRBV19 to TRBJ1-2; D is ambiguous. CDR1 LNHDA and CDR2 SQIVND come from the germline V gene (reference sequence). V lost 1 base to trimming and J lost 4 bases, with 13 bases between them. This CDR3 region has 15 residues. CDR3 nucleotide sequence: TGTGCCAGTAGTATAGCTGAGGCTCGCTTCTATGGCTACACCTTC. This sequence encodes CASSIAEARFYGYTF.

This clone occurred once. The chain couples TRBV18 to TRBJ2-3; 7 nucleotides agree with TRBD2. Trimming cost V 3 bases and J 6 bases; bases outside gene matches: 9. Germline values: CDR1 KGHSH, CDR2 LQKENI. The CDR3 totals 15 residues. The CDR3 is CASSPRGEGTDTQYF. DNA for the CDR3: TGTGCCAGCTCACCTCGTGGGGAGGGGACGGATACGCAGTATTTT.

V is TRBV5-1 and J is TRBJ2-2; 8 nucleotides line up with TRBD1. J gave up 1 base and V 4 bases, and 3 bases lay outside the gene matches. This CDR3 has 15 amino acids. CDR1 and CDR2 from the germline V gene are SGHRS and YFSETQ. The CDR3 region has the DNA TGCGCCAGCAGCACTGGACAGGGGAACACCGGGGAGCTGTTTTTT. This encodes CASSTGQGNTGELFF.

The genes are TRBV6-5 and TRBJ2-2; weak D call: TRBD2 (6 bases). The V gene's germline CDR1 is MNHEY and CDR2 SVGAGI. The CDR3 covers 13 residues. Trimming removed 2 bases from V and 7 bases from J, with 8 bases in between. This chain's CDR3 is CASSYGAGGELFF. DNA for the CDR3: TGTGCCAGCAGTTACGGAGCGGGCGGGGAGCTGTTTTTT.

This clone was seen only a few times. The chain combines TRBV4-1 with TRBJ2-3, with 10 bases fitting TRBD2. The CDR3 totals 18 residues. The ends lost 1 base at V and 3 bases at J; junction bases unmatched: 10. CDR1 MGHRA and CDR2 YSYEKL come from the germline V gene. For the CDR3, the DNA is TGCGCCAGCAGCCAAGTCCGTCTAGCGGGAGAACGAACAGATACGCAGTATTTT. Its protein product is CASSQVRLAGERTDTQYF.

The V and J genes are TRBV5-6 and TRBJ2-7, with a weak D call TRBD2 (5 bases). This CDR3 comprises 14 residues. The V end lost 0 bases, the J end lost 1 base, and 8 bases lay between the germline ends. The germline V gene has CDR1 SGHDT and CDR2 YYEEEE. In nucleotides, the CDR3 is TGTGCCAGCAGCTTGGTTGGAGGATCCTACGAGCAGTACTTC. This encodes CASSLVGGSYEQYF.

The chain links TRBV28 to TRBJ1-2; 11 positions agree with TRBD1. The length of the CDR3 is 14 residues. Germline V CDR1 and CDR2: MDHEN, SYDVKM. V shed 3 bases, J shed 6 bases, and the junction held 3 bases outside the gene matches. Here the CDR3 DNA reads TGTGCCAGCAGTTTTGGGACAGGGGGGAATGGCTACACCTTC. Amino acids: CASSFGTGGNGYTF.

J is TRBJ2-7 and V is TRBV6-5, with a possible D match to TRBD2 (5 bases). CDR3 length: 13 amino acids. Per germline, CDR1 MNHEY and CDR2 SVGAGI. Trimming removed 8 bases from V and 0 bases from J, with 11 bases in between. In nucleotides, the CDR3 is TGTGCCAGCTCCGAACGGGGCTCCTACGAGCAGTACTTC. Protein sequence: CASSERGSYEQYF.

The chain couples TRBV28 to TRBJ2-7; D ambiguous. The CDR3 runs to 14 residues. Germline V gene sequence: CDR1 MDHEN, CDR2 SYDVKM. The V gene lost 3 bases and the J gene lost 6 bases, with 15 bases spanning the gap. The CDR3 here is CASSFLSGRGEQYF. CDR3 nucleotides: TGTGCCAGCAGTTTCCTGTCTGGTCGAGGCGAGCAGTACTTC.

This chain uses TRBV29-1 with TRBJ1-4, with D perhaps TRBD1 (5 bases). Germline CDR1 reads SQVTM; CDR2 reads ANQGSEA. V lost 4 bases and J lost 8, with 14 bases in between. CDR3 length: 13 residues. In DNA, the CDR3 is TGCAGCGTTGGAGGAGGGGAGAGGGAAAAACTGTTTTTT. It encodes CSVGGGEREKLFF.

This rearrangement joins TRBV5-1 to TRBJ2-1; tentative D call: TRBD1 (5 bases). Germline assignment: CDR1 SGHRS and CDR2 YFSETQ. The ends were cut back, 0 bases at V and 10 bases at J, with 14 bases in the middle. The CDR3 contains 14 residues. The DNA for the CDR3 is TGCGCCAGCAGCTTGGAAGGCAGGGCACCGGAGCAGTTCTTC. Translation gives CASSLEGRAPEQFF.

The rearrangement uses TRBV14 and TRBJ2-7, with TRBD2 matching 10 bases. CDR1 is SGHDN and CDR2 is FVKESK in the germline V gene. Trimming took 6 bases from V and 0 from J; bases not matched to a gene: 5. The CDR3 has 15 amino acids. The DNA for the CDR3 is TGTGCCAGCAGTCTTAGCGGGAGGCTCTCCTACGAGCAGTACTTC. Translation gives CASSLSGRLSYEQYF.

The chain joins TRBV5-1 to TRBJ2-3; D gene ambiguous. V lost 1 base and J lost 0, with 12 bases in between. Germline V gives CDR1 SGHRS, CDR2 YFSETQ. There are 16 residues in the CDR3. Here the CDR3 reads CASSLTPLTSTDTQYF. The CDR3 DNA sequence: TGCGCCAGCAGCTTGACCCCGCTTACTAGCACAGATACGCAGTATTTT.

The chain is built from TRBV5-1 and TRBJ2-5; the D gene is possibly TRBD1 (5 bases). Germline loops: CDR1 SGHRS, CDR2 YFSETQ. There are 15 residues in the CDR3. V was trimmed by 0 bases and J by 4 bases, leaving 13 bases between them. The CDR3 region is CASSLAAAQGETQYF. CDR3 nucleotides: TGCGCCAGCAGCTTGGCGGCAGCGCAGGGAGAGACCCAGTACTTC.